Following are 2 T cell receptor beta chains from one sample sequenced in a study of blood T cell repertoires in COVID-19. Assay: immunoSEQ multiplex PCR; the TCRdb copy retains only in-frame clones and omits some. The table shows 250,000 to 300,000 clones, with roughly 89% occurring only once. The sequenced sample was PBMCs or T cells enriched from blood (not recorded which). These receptor sequences come from a man between 40 and 49 years old who had recovered from COVID-19.

The CDR3 sequence: CASSAASGGAREQYF. CDR3 DNA sequence: TGTGCCAGCAGTGCAGCTAGCGGGGGGGCAAGAGAGCAGTACTTC. The chain is built from TRBV6-1 and TRBJ2-7; the match to TRBD2 covers 12 bases. Trimming took 4 bases from V and 7 from J; bases not matched to a gene: 8. The germline V gene has CDR1 MNHNS and CDR2 SASEGT. The CDR3 extends over 15 amino acids.

The CDR3 reads CASSLVGTEKVGSIYF. For the CDR3, the DNA is TGCGCCAGCAGCTTAGTCGGGACAGAAAAAGTTGGCTCCATATATTTT. The genes are TRBV5-1 and TRBJ1-3; TRBD1 matches at 7 bases. Germline CDR1 SGHRS, CDR2 YFSETQ. The CDR3 extends over 16 amino acids. V lost 2 bases to trimming and J lost 11 bases; unmatched junction nucleotides: 16.